This entry lists 3 T cell receptor beta chains sequenced from one sample in a study of cytomegalovirus exposure and HLA in healthy donors. PCR amplification relied on 60 Vbeta primers (plus 13 Jbeta primers). Sequencing used immunoSEQ multiplex PCR; TCRdb keeps in-frame clones, though not all of them. The sample contains 100,000 to 130,000 clones, 65% to 85% of which appear only once. Sample: PBMCs. The receptors shown here come from a man between 18 and 35 years old in good health and CMV-seronegative.

The CDR3 protein is CASSSQGATYSPLHF. In DNA form, the CDR3 reads TGTGCCAGTAGTAGTCAGGGGGCTACGTATTCACCCCTCCACTTT. This chain links TRBV19 with TRBJ1-6; 8 nucleotides match TRBD1. The CDR3 length is 15 residues. V lost 4 bases to trimming and J lost 8 bases; unmatched junction nucleotides: 7. Germline assignment: CDR1 LNHDA and CDR2 SQIVND (reference sequence). Supplemented by reference TRBV19 and TRBJ1-6, the full variable domain reads DGGITQSPKYLFRKEGQNVTLSCEQNLNHDAMYWYRQDPGQGLRLIYYSQIVNDFQKGDIAEGYSVSREKKESFPLTVTSAQKNPTAFYLCASSSQGATYSPLHFGNGTRLTVT.

The chain couples TRBV19 to TRBJ1-5, with D hard to call. V was trimmed by 7 bases and J by 2 bases, leaving 12 bases between them. CDR1 is LNHDA, CDR2 SQIVND, per germline (reference sequence). This CDR3 has 14 residues. In DNA, the CDR3 is TGTGCCAGTATTGCGGCTTCAGGCAATCAGCCCCAGCATTTT. Residues: CASIAASGNQPQHF.

The V and J genes are TRBV29-1 and TRBJ2-1; 9 bases align to TRBD2. Germline V gene sequence: CDR1 SQVTM, CDR2 ANQGSEA. This CDR3 spans 13 amino acids. V dropped 8 bases and J dropped 10; count of bases not matched to a gene: 12. The CDR3 protein is CSFPGGLAGEQFF. The CDR3 nucleotides are TGCAGCTTCCCCGGCGGTCTAGCGGGAGAGCAGTTCTTC.